Detailed here is one TCR beta chain. As processed by the authors: Reference gene primer amplification gave estimated nucleated cell counts. This table comes from immunoSEQ multiplex PCR, and its TCRdb copy is limited to in-frame clones, with some not included. V and J calls and clone size follow that table, whereas D and trimming were derived from the DNA. This sample has tens of thousands of clones, with around nine tenths found just once. Germline values: CDR1 LNHDA, CDR2 SQIVND (reference sequence). V dropped 2 bases and J dropped 10 bases, with 15 bases sitting between them. This CDR3 contains 15 residues. This record comes from a study of blood T cell repertoires in COVID-19. Study-wide background: Some COVID-19 samples were acute and others convalescent; all came from the United States, Italy and Spain. T cells, B-cell-depleted T cells, or PBMCs supplied cDNA or gDNA.

Sequencing was done on a sample of peripheral blood. This TCR was recovered from a woman in her 70s with acute or convalescent COVID-19. V and J are TRBV19 and TRBJ1-6; D possibly corresponds to TRBD1 (5 bases). In nucleotides, the CDR3 is TGTGCCAGTAGTATACAGGGAAGAAAGGGGTCACCCCTCCACTTT. Amino acid sequence: CASSIQGRKGSPLHF.